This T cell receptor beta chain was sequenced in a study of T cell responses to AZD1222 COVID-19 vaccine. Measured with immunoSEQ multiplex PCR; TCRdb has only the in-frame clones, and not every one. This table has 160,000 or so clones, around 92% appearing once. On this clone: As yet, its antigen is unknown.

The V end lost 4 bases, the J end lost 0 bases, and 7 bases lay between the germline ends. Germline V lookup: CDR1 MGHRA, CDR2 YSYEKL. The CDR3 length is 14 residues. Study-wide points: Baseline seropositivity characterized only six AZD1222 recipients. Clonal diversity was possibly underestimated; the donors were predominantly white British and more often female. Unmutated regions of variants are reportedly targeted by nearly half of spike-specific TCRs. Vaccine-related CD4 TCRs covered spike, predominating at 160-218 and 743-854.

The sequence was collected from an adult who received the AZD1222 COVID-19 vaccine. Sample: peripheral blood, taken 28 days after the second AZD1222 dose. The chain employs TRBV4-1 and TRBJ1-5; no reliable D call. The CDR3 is CASSPLFSNQPQHF. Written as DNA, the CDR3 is TGCGCCAGCAGCCCCCTCTTTAGCAATCAGCCCCAGCATTTT.